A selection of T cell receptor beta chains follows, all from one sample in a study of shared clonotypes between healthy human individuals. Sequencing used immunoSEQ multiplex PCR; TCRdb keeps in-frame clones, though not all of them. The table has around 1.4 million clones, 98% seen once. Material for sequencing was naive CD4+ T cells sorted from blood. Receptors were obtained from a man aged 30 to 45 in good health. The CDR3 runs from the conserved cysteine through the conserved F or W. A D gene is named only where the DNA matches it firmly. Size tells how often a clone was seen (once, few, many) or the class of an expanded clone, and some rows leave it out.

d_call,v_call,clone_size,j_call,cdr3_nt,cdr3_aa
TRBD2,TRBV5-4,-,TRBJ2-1,TGTGCCAACAAAGACGGGACTAGCGGCCACAATGAGCAGTTCTTC,CANKDGTSGHNEQFF
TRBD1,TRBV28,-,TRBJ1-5,TGTGCCAGCAGACGGAGGACAGGGCACCAGCCCCAGCATTTT,CASRRRTGHQPQHF
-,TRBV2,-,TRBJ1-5,TGTGCCAGCAGTGGTCAGGGCACCCAGCCCCAGCATTTT,CASSGQGTQPQHF
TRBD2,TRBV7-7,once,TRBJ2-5,TGTGCCAGCAGCTTCGGGGAGGGAGAGACCCAGTACTTC,CASSFGEGETQYF
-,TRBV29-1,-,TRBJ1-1,TGCAGCGTTGCTTCGGCTGAAGCTTTCTTT,CSVASAEAFF
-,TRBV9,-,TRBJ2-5,TGTGCCAGCAGCCTCGGGACGGCCCAAGAGACCCAGTACTTC,CASSLGTAQETQYF
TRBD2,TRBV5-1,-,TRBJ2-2,TGCGCCAGCAGCATGGGACTAGCGGGACCCCTCACCGGGGAGCTGTTTTTT,CASSMGLAGPLTGELFF
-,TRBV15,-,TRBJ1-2,TGTGCCACCAGCAGAGGGGGGACAATCCCTGGCTATGGCTACACCTTC,CATSRGGTIPGYGYTF
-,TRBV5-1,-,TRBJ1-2,TGCGCCAGCAGCTTGGGAACGGGGATCTATGGCTACACCTTC,CASSLGTGIYGYTF
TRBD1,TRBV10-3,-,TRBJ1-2,TGTGCCATCACCGACAGGGGGCGAGATTATGGCTACACCTTC,CAITDRGRDYGYTF